The 24 T cell receptor beta chains below were found in one sample sequenced in a study of shared clonotypes between healthy human individuals (dated by TCRdb to between 2020 and 2021). Library preparation used the immunoSEQ multiplex PCR assay. Imported from immuneACCESS, the table was reduced by TCRdb to in-frame sequences with V and J called. These copies leave out some clones; in studies compared against another copy, an unresolved V gene accounts for under half, and the cause of the remainder is not known. The sample table shows some 1 million clones, and around four fifths are seen once. Approximately 1.3% of the sample is taken by the ten largest. Sequencing input: memory CD4+ T cells sorted from blood. The sample's cell subset or site label, decoded: CD45RA-negative fraction. The receptors here all came from a young man in good health.

The rearrangement joins TRBV7-9 to TRBJ2-5, with D unresolved. Trimming stripped 2 bases from V and 7 bases from J, with 8 bases between. There are 12 residues in the CDR3. CDR1 is SEHNR, CDR2 FQNEAQ, per germline (reference sequence). CDR3 in amino acids: CASSLTTRTQYF. In DNA, the CDR3 is TGTGCCAGCAGCTTAACCACGCGGACCCAGTACTTC.

The chain links TRBV19 to TRBJ2-7; 7 positions agree with TRBD2. This CDR3 contains 17 residues. Germline V gene data show CDR1 as LNHDA and CDR2 as SQIVND (reference sequence). V dropped 2 bases and J dropped 2; count of bases not matched to a gene: 12. The CDR3 DNA reads TGTGCCAGTAGTATAACGGTTTCGGCGGGAGCGGCCTACGAGCAGTACTTC. Its protein is CASSITVSAGAAYEQYF.

The CDR3 region is CASSFPGTYEQYF. The CDR3 coding sequence is TGCGCCAGCAGCTTCCCAGGCACCTACGAGCAGTACTTC. V and J are TRBV5-1 and TRBJ2-7; D not resolved. This CDR3 spans 13 amino acids. Per the germline V gene, CDR1 is SGHRS and CDR2 is YFSETQ. With 2 bases removed from V and 2 bases from J, the gap between germline ends came to 8 bases.

As to this clone: This likely reflects a read error, since a far larger clone is one base away. Other DNA sequences from this sample encode an identical CDR3 as well. The chain carries TRBV5-1 and TRBJ2-3; D gene unclear. The length of the CDR3 is 12 residues. The V end lost 2 bases, the J end lost 3 bases, and 4 bases lay between the germline ends. Germline assignment: CDR1 SGHRS and CDR2 YFSETQ. CDR3 protein: CASSLKTDTQYF. DNA for the CDR3: TGCGCCAGCAGCTTAAAGACAGATACGCAGTATTTT.

This clone was counted between two and nine times. The rearrangement uses TRBV11-2 and TRBJ2-2; TRBD2 matches 8 bases. There are 18 residues in the CDR3. J was trimmed by 1 base and V by 4 bases; bases with no gene match: 11. Germline values: CDR1 SGHAT, CDR2 FQNNGV. The DNA for the CDR3 is TGTGCCAGCAGCTCACCGGGCGGGCGGGGGGTGAACACCGGGGAGCTGTTTTTT. Translating gives CASSSPGGRGVNTGELFF.

This clone showed up just once. This chain links TRBV27 with TRBJ2-7, with a possible D match to TRBD2 (5 bases). The CDR3 spans 15 residues. Looked up from germline, CDR1 is MNHEY and CDR2 is SMNVEV (reference sequence). The V gene lost 3 bases and the J gene lost 5 bases, with 17 bases spanning the gap. As DNA, the CDR3 is TGTGCCAGCAGTTTTATGAACGGGGTAGTAAACGAGCAGTACTTC. It encodes CASSFMNGVVNEQYF.

The chain recombines TRBV2 with TRBJ2-1, with TRBD2 matching over 11 bases. CDR3 length equals 16 residues. V lost 4 bases, J lost 7 bases, and 9 bases stayed unmatched. Germline V gene lookup returns CDR1 SNHLY and CDR2 FYNNEI. For the CDR3, the DNA is TGTGCCAGCAGTGGACTAGCGGGGTGGGATAAAAATGAGCAGTTCTTC. It yields the protein CASSGLAGWDKNEQFF.

This rearrangement joins TRBV5-8 to TRBJ2-5; D ambiguous. The germline V gene encodes CDR1 SGHTS and CDR2 YDEGEE. The CDR3 covers 10 residues. V lost 5 bases, J lost 4 bases, and 3 bases lay in between. CDR3: CASSLETQYF. The CDR3 coding sequence is TGTGCCAGCAGTTTAGAGACCCAGTACTTC.

As DNA, the CDR3 is TGCGCCAGCAGCCAAGTGACGGGGAGAGGGGAGACCCAGTACTTC. It yields the protein CASSQVTGRGETQYF. The chain couples TRBV4-3 to TRBJ2-5; possible D gene TRBD2, 5 bases. CDR1 LGHNA and CDR2 YSLEER come from the germline V gene. The CDR3 runs to 15 residues. V was trimmed by 1 base and J by 5 bases, leaving 14 bases between them.

The chain combines TRBV2 with TRBJ1-5, with D maybe TRBD1 (6 bases). The ends were cut back, 4 bases at V and 6 bases at J, with 19 bases in the middle. CDR1 is SNHLY, CDR2 FYNNEI, per germline. The CDR3 sequence is 16 residues long. CDR3 protein: CASSGGGALYGQPQHF. Written as DNA, the CDR3 is TGTGCCAGCAGTGGAGGGGGGGCTTTGTATGGTCAGCCCCAGCATTTT.

This CDR3 reads CASSGQGVDTQYF. The CDR3 nucleotides are TGTGCCAGCAGCGGCCAGGGGGTAGATACGCAGTATTTT. V and J are TRBV7-2 and TRBJ2-3; 7 nucleotides align to TRBD1. Germline CDR1 SGHTA, CDR2 FQGNSA. Trimming removed 5 bases from V and 5 bases from J; junction bases left unmatched: 4. This CDR3 region has 13 residues.

The rearrangement links TRBV27 to TRBJ2-5; 9 nucleotides line up with TRBD1. The V gene end was trimmed by 4 bases and the J gene end by 2 bases; junction bases not matched to a gene: 11. The CDR3 is 17 amino acids. Germline CDR1 reads MNHEY; CDR2 reads SMNVEV (reference sequence). CDR3 bases: TGTGCCAGCAGTTCACGTAAACAGGGGGCAGGGCAAGAGACCCAGTACTTC. Translated, it gives CASSSRKQGAGQETQYF.

The CDR3 DNA follows: TGTGCCAGCAGCTTAGTACCACTAGCGGGAATCCAAGAGACCCAGTACTTC. Translating gives CASSLVPLAGIQETQYF. The chain is built from TRBV7-2 and TRBJ2-5, with 10 nucleotides matching TRBD2. J was trimmed by 1 base and V by 1 base; bases with no gene match: 6. Germline V gene lookup returns CDR1 SGHTA and CDR2 FQGNSA. This CDR3 contains 17 residues.

The chain employs TRBV28 and TRBJ2-4; a possible D gene is TRBD2 (6 bases). Germline V gene sequence: CDR1 MDHEN, CDR2 SYDVKM. Between the trimmed V and J ends, which lost 4 bases and 3 bases, there was a span of 19 bases. The CDR3 runs to 17 residues. The CDR3 reads CASSSRLGRDFKNIQYF. In DNA form, the CDR3 reads TGTGCCAGCAGTTCGCGATTAGGGCGGGACTTCAAAAACATTCAGTACTTC.

This chain uses TRBV19 with TRBJ1-6; D not certain. Germline CDR1 reads LNHDA; CDR2 reads SQIVND (reference sequence). The V gene lost 5 bases and the J gene lost 3 bases, with 20 bases spanning the gap. The CDR3 has 18 residues. CDR3 coding DNA: TGTGCCAGTAGTCTACGTCGGGTGGCTAAAGACTATAATTCACCCCTCCACTTT. This sequence encodes CASSLRRVAKDYNSPLHF.

The chain is built from TRBV30 and TRBJ2-5; 12 bases agree with TRBD2. Germline-derived CDR1 and CDR2 are GTSNPN and SVGIG (reference sequence). V lost 2 bases and J lost 4; bases outside the gene matches: 8. The CDR3 spans 16 residues. The CDR3 nucleotides are TGTGCCTGGAGTCCCAGGACTAGCGGGATGGGAGAGACCCAGTACTTC. This gives the protein CAWSPRTSGMGETQYF.

This chain uses TRBV7-2 with TRBJ2-5; D might be TRBD2 (5 bases). The germline V gene encodes CDR1 SGHTA and CDR2 FQGNSA. The CDR3 sequence is 13 residues long. V lost 1 base to trimming and J lost 7 bases, with 10 bases between them. CDR3 nucleotide sequence: TGTGCCAGCAGCTTAGAGACCCGGGGGACCCAGTACTTC. It encodes CASSLETRGTQYF. Drawing the rest from reference TRBV7-2 and TRBJ2-5, the complete variable domain is GAGVSQSPSNKVTEKGKDVELRCDPISGHTALYWYRQSLGQGLEFLIYFQGNSAPDKSGLPSDRFSAERTGGSVSTLTIQRTQQEDSAVYLCASSLETRGTQYFGPGTRLLVL.

This clone has ten or more counts. This CDR3 is CASSKARDVTGELFF. The DNA for the CDR3 is TGTGCCAGCAGTAAGGCCAGGGATGTCACCGGGGAGCTGTTTTTT. The chain links TRBV6-6 to TRBJ2-2; tentatively, D is TRBD1 (5 bases). Germline CDR1 and CDR2: MNHNY and SVGAGI (reference sequence). Trimming removed 5 bases at V and 4 bases at J, with 14 bases between. CDR3 length: 15 residues.

The chain joins TRBV11-3 to TRBJ2-1; 8 positions agree with TRBD2. Unmatched junction bases numbered 4, after V lost 4 bases and J lost 5 bases. Germline CDR1 SGHNT, CDR2 YENEEA. The CDR3 runs 14 residues. The CDR3 DNA sequence: TGTGCCAGCAGCTCTCTTAGCGGGAACAATGAGCAGTTCTTC. Its translation is CASSSLSGNNEQFF.

The chain uses TRBV7-9 and TRBJ1-6; 7 bases align to TRBD1. Germline trimming cut 0 bases from V and 14 bases from J; bases unmatched to any gene: 13. Germline V gene data show CDR1 as SEHNR and CDR2 as FQNEAQ (reference sequence). This CDR3 region has 16 residues. The CDR3 region is CASSLALTGASLTLHF. The CDR3 coding sequence is TGTGCCAGCAGCTTAGCGCTCACAGGGGCCTCGCTAACCCTCCACTTT.

J is TRBJ2-5 and V is TRBV11-3, with D tentatively TRBD2 (5 bases). Germline loops: CDR1 SGHNT, CDR2 YENEEA. The V end was cut by 0 bases, the J end by 4 bases, with 9 bases between. This CDR3 is 14 amino acids long. The CDR3 DNA reads as TGTGCCAGCAGCTTAGATCAGAGGGCAGAGACCCAGTACTTC. Its translation is CASSLDQRAETQYF.

The chain combines TRBV18 with TRBJ1-3; TRBD1 might be the D (6 bases). CDR1 and CDR2 from the germline V gene are KGHSH and LQKENI. The CDR3 has 15 residues. V gave up 2 bases and J gave up 0 bases, with 8 bases separating them. CDR3 nucleotide sequence: TGTGCCAGCTCACCAAGGGACAACTCTGGAAACACCATATATTTT. This sequence encodes CASSPRDNSGNTIYF.

The chain recombines TRBV5-1 with TRBJ2-3, with D perhaps matching TRBD1 (6 bases). Germline CDR1 reads SGHRS; CDR2 reads YFSETQ. The ends were cut back, 1 base at V and 5 bases at J, with 14 bases in the middle. CDR3 size: 15 residues. In DNA, the CDR3 is TGCGCCAGCAGCTTGACAGGGAACACTGAAGATACGCAGTATTTT. This sequence encodes CASSLTGNTEDTQYF.

This clone was seen once. At one end the junction does not follow the germline gene, possibly because of a read error. This specimen includes other DNA sequences encoding the same CDR3. The rearrangement joins TRBV7-7 to TRBJ2-7, with no clear D. The CDR3 covers 13 residues. Per germline, CDR1 SSHAT and CDR2 FNYEAQ (reference sequence). CDR3: CASSLAHSYEQYF. Here the CDR3 DNA reads TGTGCTAGCAGCTTAGCCCACAGCTACGAGCAGTACTTC.